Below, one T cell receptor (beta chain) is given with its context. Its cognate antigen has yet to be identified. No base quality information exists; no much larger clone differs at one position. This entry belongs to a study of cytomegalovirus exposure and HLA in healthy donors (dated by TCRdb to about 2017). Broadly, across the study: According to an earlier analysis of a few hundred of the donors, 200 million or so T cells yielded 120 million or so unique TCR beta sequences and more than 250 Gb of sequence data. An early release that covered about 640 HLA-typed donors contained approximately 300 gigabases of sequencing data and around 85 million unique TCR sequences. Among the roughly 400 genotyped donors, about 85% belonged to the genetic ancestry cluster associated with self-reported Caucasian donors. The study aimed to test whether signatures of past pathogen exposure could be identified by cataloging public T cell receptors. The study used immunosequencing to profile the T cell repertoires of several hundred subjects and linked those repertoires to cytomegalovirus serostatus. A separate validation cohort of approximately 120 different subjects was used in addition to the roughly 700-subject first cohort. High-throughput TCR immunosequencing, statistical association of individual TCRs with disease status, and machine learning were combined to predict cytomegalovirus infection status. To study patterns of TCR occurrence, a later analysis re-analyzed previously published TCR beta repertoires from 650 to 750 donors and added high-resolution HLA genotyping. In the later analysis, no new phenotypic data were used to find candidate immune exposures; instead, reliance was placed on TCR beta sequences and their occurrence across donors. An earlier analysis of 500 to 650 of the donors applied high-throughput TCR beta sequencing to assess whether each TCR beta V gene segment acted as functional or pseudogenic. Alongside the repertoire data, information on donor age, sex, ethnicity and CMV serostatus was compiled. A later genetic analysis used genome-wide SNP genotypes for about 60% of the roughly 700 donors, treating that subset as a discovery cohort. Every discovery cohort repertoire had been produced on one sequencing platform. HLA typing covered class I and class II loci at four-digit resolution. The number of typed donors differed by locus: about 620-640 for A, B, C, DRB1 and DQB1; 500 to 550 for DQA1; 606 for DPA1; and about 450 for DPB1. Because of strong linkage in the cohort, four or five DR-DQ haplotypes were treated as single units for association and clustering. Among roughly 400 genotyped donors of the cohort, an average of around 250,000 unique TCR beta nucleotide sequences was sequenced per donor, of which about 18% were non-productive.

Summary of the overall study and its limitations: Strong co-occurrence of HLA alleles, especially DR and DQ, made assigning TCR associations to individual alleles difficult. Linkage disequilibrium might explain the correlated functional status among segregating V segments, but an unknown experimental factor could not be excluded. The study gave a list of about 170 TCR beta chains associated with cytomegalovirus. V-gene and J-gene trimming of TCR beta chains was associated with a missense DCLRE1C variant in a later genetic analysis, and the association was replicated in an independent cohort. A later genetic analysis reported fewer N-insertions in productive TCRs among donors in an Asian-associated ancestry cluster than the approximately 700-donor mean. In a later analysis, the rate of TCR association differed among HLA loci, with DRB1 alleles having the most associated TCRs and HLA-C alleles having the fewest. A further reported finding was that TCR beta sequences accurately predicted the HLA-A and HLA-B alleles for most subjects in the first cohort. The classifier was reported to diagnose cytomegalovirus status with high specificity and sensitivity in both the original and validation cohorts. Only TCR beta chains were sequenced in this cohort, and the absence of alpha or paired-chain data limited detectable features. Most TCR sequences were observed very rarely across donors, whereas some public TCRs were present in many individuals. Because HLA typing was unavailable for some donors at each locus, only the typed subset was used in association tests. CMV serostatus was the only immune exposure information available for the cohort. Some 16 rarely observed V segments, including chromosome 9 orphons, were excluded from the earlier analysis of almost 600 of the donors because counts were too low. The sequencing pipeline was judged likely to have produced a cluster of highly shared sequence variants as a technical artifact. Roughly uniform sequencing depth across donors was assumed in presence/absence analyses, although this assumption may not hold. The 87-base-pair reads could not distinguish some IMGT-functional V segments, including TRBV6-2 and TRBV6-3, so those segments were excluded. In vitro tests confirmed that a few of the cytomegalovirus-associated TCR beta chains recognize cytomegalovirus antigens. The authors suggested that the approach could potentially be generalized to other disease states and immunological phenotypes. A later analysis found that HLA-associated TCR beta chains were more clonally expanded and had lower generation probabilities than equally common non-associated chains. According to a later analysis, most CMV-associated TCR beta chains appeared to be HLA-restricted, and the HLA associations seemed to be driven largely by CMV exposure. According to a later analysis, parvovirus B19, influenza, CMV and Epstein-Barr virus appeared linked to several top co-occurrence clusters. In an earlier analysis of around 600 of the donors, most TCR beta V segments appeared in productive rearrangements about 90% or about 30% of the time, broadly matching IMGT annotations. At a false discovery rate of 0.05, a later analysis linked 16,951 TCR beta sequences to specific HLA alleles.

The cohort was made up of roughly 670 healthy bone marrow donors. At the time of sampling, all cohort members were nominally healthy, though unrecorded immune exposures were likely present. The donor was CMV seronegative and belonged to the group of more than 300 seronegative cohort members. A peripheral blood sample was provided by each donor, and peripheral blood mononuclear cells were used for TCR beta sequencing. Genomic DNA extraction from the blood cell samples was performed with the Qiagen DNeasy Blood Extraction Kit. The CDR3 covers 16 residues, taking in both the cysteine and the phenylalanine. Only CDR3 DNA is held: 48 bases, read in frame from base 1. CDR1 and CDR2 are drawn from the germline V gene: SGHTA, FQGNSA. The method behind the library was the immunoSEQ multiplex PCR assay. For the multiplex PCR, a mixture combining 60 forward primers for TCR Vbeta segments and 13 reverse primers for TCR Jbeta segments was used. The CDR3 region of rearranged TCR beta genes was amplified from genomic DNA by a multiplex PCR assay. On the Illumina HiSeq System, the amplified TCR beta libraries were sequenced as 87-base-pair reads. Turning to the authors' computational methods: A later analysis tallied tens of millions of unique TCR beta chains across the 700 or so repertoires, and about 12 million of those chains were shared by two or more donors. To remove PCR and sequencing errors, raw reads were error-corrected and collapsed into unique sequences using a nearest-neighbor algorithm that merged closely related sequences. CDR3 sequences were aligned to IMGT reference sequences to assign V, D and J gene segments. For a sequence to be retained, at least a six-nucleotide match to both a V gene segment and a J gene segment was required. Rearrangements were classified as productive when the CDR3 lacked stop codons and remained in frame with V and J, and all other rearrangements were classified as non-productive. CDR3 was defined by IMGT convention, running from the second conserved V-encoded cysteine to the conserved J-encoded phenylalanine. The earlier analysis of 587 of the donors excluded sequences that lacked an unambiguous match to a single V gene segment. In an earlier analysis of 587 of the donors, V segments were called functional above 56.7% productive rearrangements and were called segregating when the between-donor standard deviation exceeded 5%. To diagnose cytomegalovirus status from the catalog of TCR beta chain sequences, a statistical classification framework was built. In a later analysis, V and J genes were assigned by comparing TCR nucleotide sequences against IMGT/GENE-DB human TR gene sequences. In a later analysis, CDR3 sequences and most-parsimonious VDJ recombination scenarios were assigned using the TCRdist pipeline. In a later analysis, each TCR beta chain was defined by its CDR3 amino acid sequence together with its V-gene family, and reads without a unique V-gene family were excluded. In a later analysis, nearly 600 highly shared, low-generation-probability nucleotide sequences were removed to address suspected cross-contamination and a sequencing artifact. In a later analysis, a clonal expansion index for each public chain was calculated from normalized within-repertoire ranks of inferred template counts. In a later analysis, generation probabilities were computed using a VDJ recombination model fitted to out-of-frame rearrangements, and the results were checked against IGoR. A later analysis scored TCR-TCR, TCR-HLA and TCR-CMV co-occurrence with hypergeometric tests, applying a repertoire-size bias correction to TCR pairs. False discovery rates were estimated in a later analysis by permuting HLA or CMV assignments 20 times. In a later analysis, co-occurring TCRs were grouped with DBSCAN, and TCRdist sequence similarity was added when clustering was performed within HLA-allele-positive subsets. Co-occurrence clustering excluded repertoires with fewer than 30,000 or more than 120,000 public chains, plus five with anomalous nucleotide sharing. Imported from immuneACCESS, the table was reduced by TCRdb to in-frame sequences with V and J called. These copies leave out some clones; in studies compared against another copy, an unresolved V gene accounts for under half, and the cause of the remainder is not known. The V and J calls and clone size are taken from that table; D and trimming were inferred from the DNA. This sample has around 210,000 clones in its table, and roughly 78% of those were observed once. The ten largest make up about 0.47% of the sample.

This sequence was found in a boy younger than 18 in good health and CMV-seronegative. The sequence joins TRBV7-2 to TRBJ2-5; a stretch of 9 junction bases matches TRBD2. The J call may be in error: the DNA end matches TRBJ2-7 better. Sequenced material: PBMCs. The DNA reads TGTGCCAGCAGCCTGATTAGCGGGAGAGGGCTTTACGAGCAGTACTTC. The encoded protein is CASSLISGRGLYEQYF.